These 29 T cell receptor beta chains came from one sample sequenced in a study of cytomegalovirus exposure and HLA in healthy donors. The table came from immunoSEQ multiplex PCR; TCRdb's copy has only in-frame clones and leaves some out. The table lists 150,000 to 200,000 clones, approximately 81% of them singletons. Sequenced: PBMCs. These receptors all come from a man aged 18-30 years in good health and CMV-seropositive.

This clone was seen a single time. The chain has TRBV7-3 and TRBJ2-1; 12 nucleotides match TRBD2. V lost 5 bases and J lost 9; bases outside the gene matches: 8. CDR1 is SGHTA and CDR2 is FQGTGA in the germline V gene. CDR3 length equals 15 residues. The DNA for the CDR3 is TGTGCCAGCAGCCTAGGACTAGCGGGATGGAGTGAGCAGTTCTTC. Its protein product is CASSLGLAGWSEQFF.

The J gene is TRBJ1-4, the V gene TRBV28, with D uncertain. CDR1 is MDHEN, CDR2 SYDVKM, per germline. This CDR3 has 15 residues. V lost 6 bases, J lost 8 bases, and 19 bases lay in between. CDR3 protein: CASSLAHGRAEKLFF. The CDR3 DNA reads as TGTGCCAGCAGCTTAGCCCACGGGAGGGCGGAAAAACTGTTTTTT.

V usage is TRBV28 and J usage is TRBJ1-1, with 8 bases aligning to TRBD1. V dropped 2 bases and J dropped 4; count of bases not matched to a gene: 12. Germline CDR1 is MDHEN and CDR2 is SYDVKM. The CDR3 length is 17 residues. The CDR3 bases are TGTGCCAGCAGTTTACATGGACAGGGACGGTCGTTCACTGAAGCTTTCTTT. Its translation is CASSLHGQGRSFTEAFF. The entire variable domain, with the rest obtained from reference TRBV28 and TRBJ1-1, is as follows: DVKVTQSSRYLVKRTGEKVFLECVQDMDHENMFWYRQDPGLGLRLIYFSYDVKMKEKGDIPEGYSVSREKKERFSLILESASTNQTSMYLCASSLHGQGRSFTEAFFGQGTRLTVV.

This chain joins TRBV5-4 and TRBJ1-3, with TRBD1 matching 9 bases. Germline trimming cut 0 bases from V and 2 bases from J; bases unmatched to any gene: 3. CDR1 SGHNT and CDR2 YYREEE come from the germline V gene (reference sequence). The length of the CDR3 is 16 residues. The CDR3 DNA reads as TGTGCCAGCAGCTTGGTAGGGACAGGGACTGGAAACACCATATATTTT. Its protein is CASSLVGTGTGNTIYF.

The chain uses TRBV9 and TRBJ2-2; TRBD1 might be the D (6 bases). Germline V CDR1 and CDR2: SGDLS, YYNGEE. Between the trimmed V and J ends, which lost 4 bases and 9 bases, there was a span of 10 bases. The CDR3 runs 12 residues. In nucleotides, the CDR3 is TGTGCCAGCAGCATACAGGGAAGGGAGCTGTTTTTT. Amino acid sequence: CASSIQGRELFF.

The V and J genes are TRBV28 and TRBJ1-5; D not resolved. Trimming removed 6 bases at V and 8 bases at J, with 14 bases between. The CDR3 loop spans 13 amino acids. The germline CDR1 and CDR2 sequences are MDHEN and SYDVKM. CDR3 amino acids: CASSPRPYKPQHF. The CDR3 coding sequence is TGTGCCAGCAGCCCCCGCCCCTATAAGCCCCAGCATTTT.

DNA of the CDR3: TGTGCCAGCAGCCGCCGGGGACACCGGAACACTGAAGCTTTCTTT. It specifies CASSRRGHRNTEAFF. The rearrangement joins TRBV27 to TRBJ1-1, with TRBD1 as a possible D gene (6 bases). Germline V CDR1 and CDR2: MNHEY, SMNVEV (reference sequence). Between the trimmed V and J ends, which lost 6 bases and 1 base, there was a span of 15 bases. This CDR3 spans 15 amino acids.

This chain links TRBV29-1 with TRBJ2-1; TRBD2 agrees at 9 bases. Germline V lookup: CDR1 SQVTM, CDR2 ANQGSEA. The CDR3 extends over 16 amino acids. V lost 0 bases to trimming and J lost 2 bases; unmatched junction nucleotides: 5. As DNA, the CDR3 is TGCAGCGTTGAAGATGGGAGCGGGGGGCCCTACAATGAGCAGTTCTTC. Translated: CSVEDGSGGPYNEQFF.

The genes are TRBV11-2 and TRBJ1-1; TRBD1 aligns across 7 bases. CDR1 and CDR2 from the germline V gene are SGHAT and FQNNGV. V shed 3 bases and J 3 bases; nucleotides not matched to a gene: 13. This CDR3 contains 17 residues. The CDR3 spells CASSFAGRQGVYTEAFF. For the CDR3, the DNA is TGTGCCAGCAGCTTCGCTGGAAGGCAGGGGGTATACACTGAAGCTTTCTTT.

The chain couples TRBV9 to TRBJ1-1, with 8 nucleotides matching TRBD1. Trimming at V came to 3 bases and at J to 5 bases, leaving 9 bases not matched to a gene. The CDR3 is made up of 15 amino acids. CDR1 SGDLS and CDR2 YYNGEE come from the germline V gene. The CDR3 is CASSASGQGYTEAFF. CDR3 DNA sequence: TGTGCCAGCAGCGCCTCCGGACAGGGCTATACTGAAGCTTTCTTT.

The genes are TRBV7-2 and TRBJ1-2; D gene unclear. V was pared by 5 bases and J by 0 bases, with 13 bases between. The germline V gene encodes CDR1 SGHTA and CDR2 FQGNSA. CDR3 size: 15 residues. CDR3 protein: CASSLNMLANYGYTF. CDR3 sequence (DNA): TGTGCCAGCAGCCTTAATATGTTAGCTAACTATGGCTACACCTTC. The full variable domain, its missing parts supplied by reference TRBV7-2 and TRBJ1-2, is GAGVSQSPSNKVTEKGKDVELRCDPISGHTALYWYRQSLGQGLEFLIYFQGNSAPDKSGLPSDRFSAERTGGSVSTLTIQRTQQEDSAVYLCASSLNMLANYGYTFGSGTRLTVV.

V usage is TRBV11-2 and J usage is TRBJ2-1; possible D gene TRBD1, 5 bases. V was pared by 5 bases and J by 0 bases, with 11 bases between. There are 15 residues in the CDR3. From germline, CDR1 is SGHAT and CDR2 FQNNGV. The CDR3 reads CASSMRQSSYNEQFF. CDR3 in DNA: TGTGCCAGCAGCATGAGACAGAGCTCCTACAATGAGCAGTTCTTC.

The V gene is TRBV28, the J gene TRBJ1-5, with 7 bases lining up with TRBD1. The V and J ends lost 5 bases and 9 bases, in that order; junction bases with no gene match: 13. Germline V gene data show CDR1 as MDHEN and CDR2 as SYDVKM. The CDR3 loop spans 15 amino acids. The CDR3 reads CASSPRDSPRWPQHF. CDR3 nucleotides: TGTGCCAGCAGTCCCCGGGACAGTCCCCGGTGGCCCCAGCATTTT.

The V gene is TRBV9, the J gene TRBJ2-3; D gene ambiguous. V was pared by 3 bases and J by 0 bases, with 8 bases between. The CDR3 length is 14 residues. From germline, CDR1 is SGDLS and CDR2 YYNGEE. Here the CDR3 reads CASSDRSSTDTQYF. In nucleotides, the CDR3 is TGTGCCAGCAGCGACCGGTCGAGCACAGATACGCAGTATTTT.

J is TRBJ2-3 and V is TRBV6-1, with 9 bases lining up with TRBD2. CDR3 size: 15 residues. CDR1 MNHNS and CDR2 SASEGT come from the germline V gene. The trim removed 9 bases at V and 5 bases at J, leaving 12 bases unmatched. The CDR3 loop is CASGGLSGGLDTQYF. The CDR3 DNA is TGTGCCAGTGGGGGGCTAAGCGGGGGGTTAGATACGCAGTATTTT.

The chain uses TRBV27 and TRBJ2-1; D is unresolved. Germline CDR1 and CDR2: MNHEY and SMNVEV (reference sequence). The ends were cut back, 0 bases at V and 0 bases at J, with 9 bases in the middle. This CDR3 comprises 16 residues. In DNA form, the CDR3 reads TGTGCCAGCAGTTTATCTCCGGAGAGCTCCTACAATGAGCAGTTCTTC. It specifies CASSLSPESSYNEQFF.

This rearrangement joins TRBV6-6 to TRBJ1-5; 7 nucleotides agree with TRBD1. The CDR3 totals 14 residues. Germline CDR1 is MNHNY and CDR2 is SVGAGI (reference sequence). The CDR3 is CATKRDSLNQPQHF. CDR3 nucleotide sequence: TGTGCTACTAAAAGGGACAGCCTCAATCAGCCCCAGCATTTT.

This clone was seen just once. This rearrangement joins TRBV5-4 to TRBJ2-5; TRBD2 matches at 7 bases. The CDR3 is 17 amino acids. Trimming at V came to 4 bases and at J to 0 bases, leaving 12 bases not matched to a gene. Germline CDR1 SGHNT, CDR2 YYREEE (reference sequence). CDR3 in DNA: TGTGCCAGCAGCATTAAGGGAGGGGCCTTGTACCAAGAGACCCAGTACTTC. It yields the protein CASSIKGGALYQETQYF.

DNA for the CDR3: TGTGCCAGCAGCGTTGGGACTAGGGACCAAGAGACCCAGTACTTC. Protein: CASSVGTRDQETQYF. The rearrangement uses TRBV9 and TRBJ2-5, with TRBD2 matching 8 bases. The CDR3 consists of 15 residues. Germline trimming cut 2 bases from V and 0 bases from J; bases unmatched to any gene: 3. Germline-derived CDR1 and CDR2 are SGDLS and YYNGEE.

The chain employs TRBV29-1 and TRBJ2-6; D call uncertain. Germline CDR1 is SQVTM and CDR2 is ANQGSEA. Between the trimmed V and J ends, which lost 6 bases and 3 bases, there was a span of 3 bases. CDR3 length equals 11 residues. The CDR3, as DNA: TGCAGCGTATATGGGGCCAACGTCCTGACTTTC. This sequence encodes CSVYGANVLTF.

The chain couples TRBV28 to TRBJ1-1, with TRBD1 as a possible D gene (5 bases). Trimming cost V 8 bases and J 4 bases, with 11 bases left between them. The germline CDR1 and CDR2 sequences are MDHEN and SYDVKM. The length of the CDR3 is 12 residues. Here the CDR3 DNA reads TGTGCCAGCCAAGGGGTCGGCACTGAAGCTTTCTTT. Its protein product is CASQGVGTEAFF.

In its sample, this clone was seen once. The gene calls are TRBV6-1 and TRBJ1-1; D is undetermined. The V end lost 4 bases, the J end lost 1 base, and 7 bases lay between the germline ends. The CDR3 runs 13 residues. CDR1 and CDR2 from the germline V gene are MNHNS and SASEGT. DNA of the CDR3: TGTGCCAGCAGTGTCCAAGCGAACACTGAAGCTTTCTTT. It codes for CASSVQANTEAFF.

The gene calls are TRBV2 and TRBJ2-3; TRBD2 aligns across 8 bases. The CDR3 length is 16 residues. CDR1 is SNHLY, CDR2 FYNNEI, per germline. With 0 bases clipped from V and 6 bases from J, the junction kept 8 bases outside the gene matches. The CDR3 is CASSEARLAGSDTQYF. The CDR3, as DNA: TGTGCCAGCAGTGAAGCACGGCTAGCGGGCTCGGATACGCAGTATTTT.

The chain couples TRBV7-9 to TRBJ1-2; the D gene is possibly TRBD1 (5 bases). Germline CDR1 SEHNR, CDR2 FQNEAQ (reference sequence). CDR3 length equals 15 residues. V was trimmed by 1 base and J by 8 bases, leaving 17 bases between them. CDR3 residues: CASSLVGLFSGGYTF. The CDR3 DNA is TGTGCCAGCAGCTTAGTGGGACTTTTTTCGGGGGGCTACACCTTC.

The chain uses TRBV6-5 and TRBJ2-3; D possibly corresponds to TRBD1 (5 bases). CDR1 and CDR2 (germline): MNHEY, SVGAGI. The length of the CDR3 is 13 residues. Trimming removed 7 bases at V and 3 bases at J, with 11 bases between. This CDR3 reads CASIEPGTDTQYF. The CDR3 coding sequence is TGTGCCAGCATCGAACCAGGGACAGATACGCAGTATTTT.

The gene calls are TRBV7-9 and TRBJ2-3, with 13 nucleotides matching TRBD2. Germline values: CDR1 SEHNR, CDR2 FQNEAQ (reference sequence). The CDR3 length is 15 residues. Losses at the gene ends were 6 bases for V and 5 bases for J; bases not matched to a gene: 5. In DNA, the CDR3 is TGTGCCAGCAGACAGGGACTAGCGGGATTAGATACGCAGTATTTT. It encodes CASRQGLAGLDTQYF.

The genes are TRBV6-5 and TRBJ1-4; D might be TRBD1 (5 bases). Germline CDR1 is MNHEY and CDR2 is SVGAGI. Trimming cost V 0 bases and J 8 bases, with 13 bases left between them. The CDR3 sequence is 15 residues long. The CDR3 sequence: CASSYSWGEFEKLFF. The DNA of the CDR3 is TGTGCCAGCAGTTACTCGTGGGGGGAGTTCGAAAAACTGTTTTTT.

This chain joins TRBV6-1 and TRBJ1-4; D not resolved. CDR3 length equals 15 residues. CDR1 is MNHNS, CDR2 SASEGT, per germline. The V end lost 4 bases, the J end lost 5 bases, and 14 bases lay between the germline ends. The DNA for the CDR3 is TGTGCCAGCAGTGTCCCGACAAACAGAAATGAAAAACTGTTTTTT. Amino acid sequence: CASSVPTNRNEKLFF.

This chain connects TRBV10-3 to TRBJ1-3, with D tentatively TRBD1 (5 bases). This CDR3 has 16 amino acids. Germline V gene data show CDR1 as ENHRY and CDR2 as SYGVKD. Between the trimmed V and J ends, which lost 3 bases and 2 bases, there was a span of 14 bases. CDR3 amino acids: CAISDLGPTAGNTIYF. The DNA for the CDR3 is TGTGCCATCAGTGATCTCGGACCGACAGCTGGAAACACCATATATTTT.